These 9 T cell receptor beta chains originate from one sample sequenced in a study of Graves' ophthalmopathy and Graves' hyperthyroidism. The authors amplified TCR beta CDR3 regions from RNA transcripts. HTBI-primed first-round RT-PCR preceded second-round multiplex PCR. TCRdb itself ran the multiplex PCR reads through MiXCR, one entry per CDR3 protein. Here the sample spans about 16,000 distinct CDR3 sequences, roughly 46% being singletons. The specimen was peripheral blood. The receptor source for this set is a woman aged 40 to 50 with stable Graves' hyperthyroidism.

This chain links TRBV6-5 with TRBJ2-7; TRBD1 might be the D (6 bases). Germline V CDR1 and CDR2: MNHEY, SVGAGI. There are 16 residues in the CDR3. V gave up 6 bases and J gave up 3 bases, with 21 bases separating them. The CDR3 coding sequence is TGTGCCAGCAGGGGGCCTCAGGGGCTCACAAGCTACGAGCAGTACTTC. Encoded protein: CASRGPQGLTSYEQYF.

This clonotype was recorded at least ten times. The V gene is TRBV20-1, the J gene TRBJ1-2; 7 bases align to TRBD1. Germline V lookup: CDR1 DFQATT, CDR2 SNEGSKA (reference sequence). After removal of 0 bases from V and 7 bases from J, the junction contained 11 bases not matched to a gene. The CDR3 totals 15 residues. The DNA for the CDR3 is TGCAGTGCTAGAGATAGCGAGGGGGCTGATATTGGCTACACCTTC. It codes for CSARDSEGADIGYTF.

This rearrangement joins TRBV6-8 to TRBJ2-7; possible D gene TRBD2, 6 bases. The V end was cut by 4 bases, the J end by 1 base, with 17 bases between. The CDR3 spans 16 residues. The germline gives CDR1 MNHGY, CDR2 SAAAGT. The CDR3 region is CASSFIRGGPSYEQYF. Written as DNA, the CDR3 is TGTGCCAGCAGTTTTATAAGGGGAGGTCCGTCCTACGAGCAGTACTTC.

The chain joins TRBV19 to TRBJ1-1; D might be TRBD1 (5 bases). This CDR3 spans 15 amino acids. The V gene's germline CDR1 is LNHDA and CDR2 SQIVND (reference sequence). Trimming removed 1 base from V and 4 bases from J, with 13 bases in between. The CDR3 sequence: CASSIGKGTGTEAFF. The CDR3 nucleotides are TGTGCCAGTAGTATAGGTAAGGGGACGGGCACTGAAGCTTTCTTT.

This clonotype ranks as medium-sized. The V call is TRBV10-3, the J call TRBJ2-1; possibly TRBD2 for D (7 bases). Trimming took off 7 bases at V and 6 bases at J, with 13 bases between the two ends. CDR1 and CDR2 from the germline V gene are ENHRY and SYGVKD. The CDR3 loop spans 13 amino acids. The CDR3, as DNA: TGTGCCATCACCACGGGGGGCCCCAATGAGCAGTTCTTC. Translation: CAITTGGPNEQFF.

By frequency in the sample, this clonotype is medium-sized. The rearrangement joins TRBV24-1 to TRBJ2-1; tentative D call: TRBD2 (6 bases). The germline V gene has CDR1 KGHDR and CDR2 SFDVKD. The V end lost 0 bases, the J end lost 5 bases, and 10 bases lay between the germline ends. The CDR3 contains 15 residues. The CDR3 bases are TGTGCCACCAGTGATTTGACTCGCGGGAACAATGAGCAGTTCTTC. It codes for CATSDLTRGNNEQFF.

The V gene is TRBV2, the J gene TRBJ1-5, with D maybe TRBD1 (5 bases). Between the trimmed V and J ends, which lost 8 bases and 2 bases, there was a span of 13 bases. The CDR3 covers 14 residues. Germline V gene data show CDR1 as SNHLY and CDR2 as FYNNEI. In DNA form, the CDR3 reads TGTGCCAGCTATTCCGGGACTCGCAATCAGCCCCAGCATTTT. Translation: CASYSGTRNQPQHF.

This chain joins TRBV2 and TRBJ1-1; 11 nucleotides match TRBD1. Germline V gene sequence: CDR1 SNHLY, CDR2 FYNNEI. The CDR3 is 16 amino acids. The J segment lost 5 bases and the V segment lost 6 bases, leaving 11 bases of the junction unmatched. DNA for the CDR3: TGTGCCAGCAGCAAAACTCCAGGGACAGGGGGGACTGAAGCTTTCTTT. Translating it yields CASSKTPGTGGTEAFF.

This clonotype was seen ten or more times. The chain carries TRBV11-1 and TRBJ2-7; 8 nucleotides align to TRBD2. J lost 3 bases, V lost 7 bases, and 8 bases had no gene match. The germline CDR1 and CDR2 sequences are SGHAT and FQDESV (reference sequence). This CDR3 spans 14 amino acids. The CDR3 nucleotides read TGTGCCAGCACCCTGACTAGCGATCTCTACGAGCAGTACTTC. This translates into CASTLTSDLYEQYF. Based on the CDR3 plus reference TRBV11-1 and TRBJ2-7, the full variable domain is EAEVAQSPRYKITEKSQAVAFWCDPISGHATLYWYRQILGQGPELLVQFQDESVVDDSQLPKDRFSAERLKGVDSTLKIQPAELGDSAMYLCASTLTSDLYEQYFGPGTRLTVT.